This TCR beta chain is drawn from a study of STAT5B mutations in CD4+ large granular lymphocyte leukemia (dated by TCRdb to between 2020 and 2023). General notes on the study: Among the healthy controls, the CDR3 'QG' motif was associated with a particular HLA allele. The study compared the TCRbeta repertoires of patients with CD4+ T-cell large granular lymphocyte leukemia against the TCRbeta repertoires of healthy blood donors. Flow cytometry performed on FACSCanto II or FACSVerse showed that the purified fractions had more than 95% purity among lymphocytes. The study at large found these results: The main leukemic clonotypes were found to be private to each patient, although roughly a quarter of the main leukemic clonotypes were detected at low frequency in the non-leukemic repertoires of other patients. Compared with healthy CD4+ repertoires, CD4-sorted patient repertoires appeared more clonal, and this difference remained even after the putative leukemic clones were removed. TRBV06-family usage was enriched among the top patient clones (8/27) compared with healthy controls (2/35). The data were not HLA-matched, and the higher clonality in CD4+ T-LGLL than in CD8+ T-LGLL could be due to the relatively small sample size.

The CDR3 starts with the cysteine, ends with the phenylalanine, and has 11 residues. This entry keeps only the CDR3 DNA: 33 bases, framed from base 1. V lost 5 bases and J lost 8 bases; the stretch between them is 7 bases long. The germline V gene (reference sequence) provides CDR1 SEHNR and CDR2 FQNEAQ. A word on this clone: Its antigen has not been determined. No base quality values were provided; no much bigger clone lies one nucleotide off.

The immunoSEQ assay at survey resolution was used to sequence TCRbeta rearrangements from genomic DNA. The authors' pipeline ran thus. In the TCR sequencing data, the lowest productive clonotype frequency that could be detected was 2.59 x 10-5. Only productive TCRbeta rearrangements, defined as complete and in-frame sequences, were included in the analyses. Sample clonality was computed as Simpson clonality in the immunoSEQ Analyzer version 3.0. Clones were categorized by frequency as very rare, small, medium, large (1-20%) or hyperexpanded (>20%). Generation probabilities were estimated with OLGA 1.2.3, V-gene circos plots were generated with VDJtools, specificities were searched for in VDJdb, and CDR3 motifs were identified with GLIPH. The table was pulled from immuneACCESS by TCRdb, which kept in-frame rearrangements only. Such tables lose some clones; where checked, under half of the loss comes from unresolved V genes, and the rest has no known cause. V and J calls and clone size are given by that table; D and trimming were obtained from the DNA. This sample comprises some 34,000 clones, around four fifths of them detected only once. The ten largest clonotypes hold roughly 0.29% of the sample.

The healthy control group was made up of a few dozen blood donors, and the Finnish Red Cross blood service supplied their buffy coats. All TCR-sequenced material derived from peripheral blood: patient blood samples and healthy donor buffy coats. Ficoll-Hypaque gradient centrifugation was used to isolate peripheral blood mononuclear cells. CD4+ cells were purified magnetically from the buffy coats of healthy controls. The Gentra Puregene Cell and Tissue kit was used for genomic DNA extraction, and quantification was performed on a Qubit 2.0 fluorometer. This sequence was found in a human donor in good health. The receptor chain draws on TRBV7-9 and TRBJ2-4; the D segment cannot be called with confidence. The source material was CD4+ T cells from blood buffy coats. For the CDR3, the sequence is CASSPLDIQYF. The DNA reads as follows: TGTGCCAGCAGCCCATTGGACATTCAGTACTTC.